These 32 T cell receptor beta chains originate from one sample sequenced in a study of neurological immune-mediated disorders. TCRdb analysed the 5' RACE reads with MiXCR anew, one entry per CDR3 protein. The sample lists around 49,000 distinct CDR3 sequences; less than 12% were seen once. The time point was: longitudinal time-point 1 (baseline). The sequenced sample was PBMCs. All receptors derive from a woman in her thirties or forties in good health.

This clonotype was recorded at least ten times. A read error may explain this, as a much larger clone is one base away. The CDR3 coding sequence is TGTGCCAGCAACTTCGGACAGGGGGGTAGTCAGCCCCAGCATTTT. Protein product: CASNFGQGGSQPQHF. The chain couples TRBV7-2 to TRBJ1-5, with 10 positions matching TRBD1. There are 15 residues in the CDR3. V lost 7 bases and J lost 6; bases outside the gene matches: 9. Germline lookup yields CDR1 SGHTA and CDR2 FQGNSA.

This clonotype was seen at least ten times. The V and J genes are TRBV20-1 and TRBJ2-7, with 9 bases matching TRBD2. The CDR3 has 14 amino acids. J was trimmed by 4 bases and V by 6 bases; bases with no gene match: 10. Germline values: CDR1 DFQATT, CDR2 SNEGSKA (reference sequence). CDR3 protein: CSAAGLAEPYEQYF. CDR3 DNA sequence: TGCAGTGCAGCGGGACTAGCAGAGCCATACGAGCAGTACTTC.

This clonotype has a count of ten or more. The rearrangement joins TRBV27 to TRBJ1-4; D is unresolved. This CDR3 has 16 residues. Germline values: CDR1 MNHEY, CDR2 SMNVEV (reference sequence). With 3 bases removed from V and 0 bases from J, the gap between germline ends came to 11 bases. CDR3 coding DNA: TGTGCCAGCAGTTTGATTCCGGGTGCAACTAATGAAAAACTGTTTTTT. Translation: CASSLIPGATNEKLFF.

This clonotype occurred many times. The chain carries TRBV7-9 and TRBJ2-3, with D hard to call. This CDR3 comprises 17 residues. V was clipped by 1 base and J by 0 bases, with 14 bases between them. From germline, CDR1 is SEHNR and CDR2 FQNEAQ (reference sequence). The CDR3 nucleotides are TGTGCCAGCAGCTTAGATCTGGCTAGTTATAGCACAGATACGCAGTATTTT. Translation: CASSLDLASYSTDTQYF.

In this sample, this clonotype turned up many times. V gene TRBV7-2 combines with J gene TRBJ2-4; 8 bases fit TRBD1. There are 13 residues in the CDR3. Germline V CDR1 and CDR2: SGHTA, FQGNSA. Trimming at V came to 5 bases and at J to 6 bases, leaving 3 bases not matched to a gene. CDR3 nucleotides: TGTGCCAGCAGCCCGGACAGGGCAAACATTCAGTACTTC. Its translation is CASSPDRANIQYF.

Many counts were recorded for this clonotype. The V call is TRBV7-2, the J call TRBJ2-2; possible D gene TRBD2, 5 bases. The CDR3 length is 14 residues. Looked up from germline, CDR1 is SGHTA and CDR2 is FQGNSA. V lost 5 bases, J lost 5 bases, and 12 bases lay in between. In DNA, the CDR3 is TGTGCCAGCAGCCCGGGAAGTGGAACCGGGGAGCTGTTTTTT. It yields the protein CASSPGSGTGELFF.

This clonotype was observed many times. The rearrangement links TRBV5-1 to TRBJ1-1; possible D gene TRBD1, 6 bases. From germline, CDR1 is SGHRS and CDR2 YFSETQ. The CDR3 totals 15 residues. V shed 2 bases and J shed 5 bases, with 16 bases lying between them. CDR3: CASSLQKTGGTEAFF. The CDR3 DNA sequence: TGCGCCAGCAGCTTACAAAAGACAGGAGGGACTGAAGCTTTCTTT.

V and J are TRBV7-3 and TRBJ2-5; 8 nucleotides align to TRBD2. V gave up 3 bases and J gave up 5 bases; unmatched junction bases: 2. The germline CDR1 and CDR2 sequences are SGHTA and FQGTGA. CDR3 size: 13 residues. Written as DNA, the CDR3 is TGTGCCAGCAGCTTCGGGGGGGGGGAGACCCAGTACTTC. Its translation: CASSFGGGETQYF.

This clonotype was recorded many times. The V gene is TRBV5-1, the J gene TRBJ1-1; the match to TRBD1 covers 10 bases. Germline V gives CDR1 SGHRS, CDR2 YFSETQ. V lost 3 bases to trimming and J lost 4 bases; unmatched junction nucleotides: 6. This CDR3 spans 15 amino acids. CDR3 sequence reads: CASSWGTGAVTEAFF. The CDR3 coding sequence is TGCGCCAGCAGCTGGGGGACAGGGGCTGTCACTGAAGCTTTCTTT. Based on the CDR3 plus reference TRBV5-1 and TRBJ1-1, the full variable domain is KAGVTQTPRYLIKTRGQQVTLSCSPISGHRSVSWYQQTPGQGLQFLFEYFSETQRNKGNFPGRFSGRQFSNSRSEMNVSTLELGDSALYLCASSWGTGAVTEAFFGQGTRLTVV.

This clonotype was observed many times. The chain combines TRBV6-6 with TRBJ1-1; 7 bases line up with TRBD1. The CDR3 consists of 14 residues. Germline V gene lookup returns CDR1 MNHNY and CDR2 SVGAGI (reference sequence). V lost 2 bases and J lost 5; bases outside the gene matches: 5. CDR3 residues: CASSYQGGQTEAFF. CDR3 nucleotides: TGTGCCAGCAGTTACCAGGGGGGTCAAACTGAAGCTTTCTTT.

This clonotype was observed at least ten times. This sequence joins TRBV7-3 and TRBJ1-2; D gene unclear. Germline assignment: CDR1 SGHTA and CDR2 FQGTGA. Trimming cost V 1 base and J 7 bases, with 13 bases left between them. The CDR3 extends over 14 amino acids. CDR3 protein: CASSLNGVPGGYTF. CDR3 coding DNA: TGTGCCAGCAGCTTAAACGGGGTCCCTGGTGGCTACACCTTC.

This clonotype was seen ten or more times. The CDR3 loop is CASSAGGYGTEAFF. CDR3 nucleotides: TGTGCCAGCAGTGCAGGGGGGTATGGGACTGAAGCTTTCTTT. This chain links TRBV25-1 with TRBJ1-1; 7 nucleotides agree with TRBD1. The CDR3 covers 14 residues. CDR1 is MGHDK and CDR2 is SYGVNS in the germline V gene. The V gene end was trimmed by 4 bases and the J gene end by 5 bases; junction bases not matched to a gene: 7.

This clonotype came up many times. The chain links TRBV6-5 to TRBJ1-2; D not certain. V was clipped by 6 bases and J by 6 bases, with 14 bases between them. The CDR3 spans 13 residues. Germline V CDR1 and CDR2: MNHEY, SVGAGI. The CDR3: CASRPAGRDGYTF. The CDR3 DNA follows: TGTGCCAGCAGGCCTGCGGGGAGGGATGGCTACACCTTC.

In its sample, this clonotype was seen many times. The chain recombines TRBV6-1 with TRBJ1-1; TRBD1 aligns across 8 bases. Germline V CDR1 and CDR2: MNHNS, SASEGT. The CDR3 runs 14 residues. V lost 7 bases and J lost 1; bases outside the gene matches: 5. CDR3 residues: CASIIGTGNTEAFF. CDR3 sequence (DNA): TGTGCCAGCATTATTGGGACAGGGAACACTGAAGCTTTCTTT.

This clonotype has at least ten counts. This chain links TRBV24-1 with TRBJ1-1; a possible D gene is TRBD1 (6 bases). The length of the CDR3 is 14 residues. Trimming took off 4 bases at V and 1 base at J, with 9 bases between the two ends. Germline V gene sequence: CDR1 KGHDR, CDR2 SFDVKD. The CDR3 sequence: CATSDPTGNTEAFF. The CDR3 bases are TGTGCCACCAGTGACCCGACAGGGAACACTGAAGCTTTCTTT.

This clonotype occurred many times. The V gene is TRBV3-1, the J gene TRBJ1-1, with unresolved D. Looked up from germline, CDR1 is LGHDT and CDR2 is YNNKEL (reference sequence). The CDR3 is 16 amino acids. V was trimmed by 0 bases and J by 1 base, leaving 12 bases between them. The CDR3 is CASSQDRLRENTEAFF. The CDR3 DNA reads TGTGCCAGCAGCCAAGATCGATTGAGGGAGAACACTGAAGCTTTCTTT.

This clonotype was counted many times. V gene TRBV12-3 or TRBV12-4 combines with J gene TRBJ2-2; TRBD2 matches 12 bases. The CDR3 totals 16 residues. J was trimmed by 9 bases and V by 7 bases; bases with no gene match: 12. The CDR3 reads CASTDGLAGLARELFF. The DNA for the CDR3 is TGTGCCAGCACCGATGGACTAGCGGGGCTCGCCAGGGAGCTGTTTTTT.

The chain carries TRBV20-1 and TRBJ2-1; D is perhaps TRBD2 (6 bases). Germline V lookup: CDR1 DFQATT, CDR2 SNEGSKA (reference sequence). The CDR3 runs 15 residues. CDR3 bases: TGCAGGGCAGATGCTAGACTAGATCTCTTAAATGAGCAGTTCTTC. It translates to CRADARLDLLNEQFF.

Ten or more counts support this clonotype. The chain employs TRBV5-1 and TRBJ2-7; D call uncertain. The CDR3 consists of 15 residues. The germline V gene has CDR1 SGHRS and CDR2 YFSETQ. V was shortened by 0 bases and J by 2 bases, with 12 bases between the two germline ends. The CDR3 coding sequence is TGCGCCAGCAGCTTGGATGGAATGGGGACCTACGAGCAGTACTTC. It specifies CASSLDGMGTYEQYF.

This clonotype was recorded many times. This sequence joins TRBV20-1 and TRBJ2-2; D gene ambiguous. Trimming left V 6 bases short and J 5 bases short, with 7 bases between. Germline lookup yields CDR1 DFQATT and CDR2 SNEGSKA (reference sequence). The CDR3 contains 11 residues. CDR3 nucleotide sequence: TGCAGTGCCCCCTATACCGGGGAGCTGTTTTTT. Its translation is CSAPYTGELFF.

This clonotype was detected many times. The J gene is TRBJ1-4, the V gene TRBV7-2; the D is unclear. V was cut by 3 bases and J by 6 bases, with 11 bases left in between. Germline lookup yields CDR1 SGHTA and CDR2 FQGNSA. This CDR3 region has 14 residues. This CDR3 reads CASSLMGGYEKLFF. Here the CDR3 DNA reads TGTGCCAGCAGCTTGATGGGAGGCTATGAAAAACTGTTTTTT.

This clonotype was found many times. V is TRBV20-1 and J is TRBJ1-3; D is uncertain. The CDR3 consists of 15 residues. V dropped 0 bases and J dropped 4 bases, with 13 bases sitting between them. Germline CDR1 and CDR2: DFQATT and SNEGSKA (reference sequence). The CDR3 sequence is CSARDPVSDGNTIYF. The CDR3 DNA reads TGCAGTGCTAGAGATCCTGTATCTGACGGAAACACCATATATTTT.

This clonotype was seen many times. This chain joins TRBV4-3 and TRBJ1-2; 8 nucleotides match TRBD1. Germline loops: CDR1 LGHNA, CDR2 YSLEER. Trimming at V came to 0 bases and at J to 8 bases, leaving 8 bases not matched to a gene. The CDR3 extends over 15 amino acids. The CDR3 coding sequence is TGCGCCAGCAGCCAAGACTCGGACAGGGCTTTCGGCTACACCTTC. Translated: CASSQDSDRAFGYTF.

This clonotype was counted ten times or more. This chain links TRBV12-3 or TRBV12-4 with TRBJ1-1; D might be TRBD1 (5 bases). The CDR3 spans 15 residues. V was trimmed by 1 base and J by 11 bases, leaving 20 bases between them. The CDR3 loop is CASSLGGGAPSVAFF. CDR3 nucleotide sequence: TGTGCCAGCAGTTTAGGAGGAGGGGCCCCCAGTGTGGCTTTCTTT.

Many counts were recorded for this clonotype. This sequence joins TRBV9 and TRBJ1-1; D remains unclear. CDR3 size: 14 residues. Germline V gene lookup returns CDR1 SGDLS and CDR2 YYNGEE. Trimming pared 2 bases from V and 1 base from J, leaving 9 bases between. The CDR3 sequence: CASSVDLGNTEAFF. For the CDR3, the DNA is TGTGCCAGCAGCGTGGACCTAGGGAACACTGAAGCTTTCTTT.

This clonotype was recorded many times. This rearrangement joins TRBV20-1 to TRBJ2-1; 9 nucleotides align to TRBD1. The CDR3 totals 15 residues. Per the germline V gene, CDR1 is DFQATT and CDR2 is SNEGSKA (reference sequence). J was trimmed by 2 bases and V by 3 bases; bases with no gene match: 5. Written as DNA, the CDR3 is TGCAGTGCTAGGCCGACAGGGGGAACCTACAATGAGCAGTTCTTC. Protein product: CSARPTGGTYNEQFF.

This clonotype has a count of ten or more. V usage is TRBV29-1 and J usage is TRBJ1-2, with D maybe TRBD1 (6 bases). From germline, CDR1 is SQVTM and CDR2 ANQGSEA. The germline V and J ends were trimmed by 6 bases and 2 bases, with 13 bases remaining between them. The CDR3 covers 13 residues. The CDR3 DNA is TGCAGCGTCCTCAGGGGTTCCAACTATGGCTACACCTTC. It encodes CSVLRGSNYGYTF.

This clonotype appeared many times. The chain recombines TRBV2 with TRBJ2-5; D gene ambiguous. V lost 4 bases to trimming and J lost 2 bases, with 8 bases between them. CDR3 length: 13 residues. Looked up from germline, CDR1 is SNHLY and CDR2 is FYNNEI. Here the CDR3 DNA reads TGTGCCAGCAGTGCACATACACAAGAGACCCAGTACTTC. This codes for CASSAHTQETQYF.

In this sample, this clonotype turned up many times. The V and J genes are TRBV7-2 and TRBJ2-2; no clear D. The CDR3 consists of 13 residues. Germline V lookup: CDR1 SGHTA, CDR2 FQGNSA. V lost 4 bases, J lost 5 bases, and 8 bases lay in between. The CDR3 nucleotides are TGTGCCAGCAGCTACCCCGGAACCGGGGAGCTGTTTTTT. Amino acid sequence: CASSYPGTGELFF.

This clonotype came up a few times. The chain links TRBV18 to TRBJ2-5; possible D gene TRBD1, 5 bases. The CDR3 has 15 residues. CDR1 is KGHSH and CDR2 is LQKENI in the germline V gene. V shed 6 bases and J shed 5 bases, with 19 bases lying between them. CDR3: CASSVRRAGRETQYF. As DNA, the CDR3 is TGTGCCAGCTCCGTCCGCCGGGCAGGGCGGGAGACCCAGTACTTC.

This clonotype was seen at least ten times. V and J are TRBV12-3 or TRBV12-4 and TRBJ2-1, with 7 bases identical to TRBD1. This CDR3 is 18 amino acids long. Trimming cost V 4 bases and J 8 bases; bases outside gene matches: 20. This CDR3 is CASSYTDSYRGGGYEQFF. The CDR3 DNA sequence: TGTGCCAGCAGTTACACCGATTCTTACCGAGGGGGCGGCTATGAGCAGTTCTTC.

This clonotype has at least ten counts. V and J are TRBV7-2 and TRBJ2-3; a possible D gene is TRBD2 (5 bases). CDR3 length: 11 amino acids. The germline V gene has CDR1 SGHTA and CDR2 FQGNSA. V lost 5 bases to trimming and J lost 10 bases, with 10 bases between them. The CDR3 spells CASSLILAQYF. The CDR3 DNA reads TGTGCCAGCAGCCTCATACTAGCGCAGTATTTT.